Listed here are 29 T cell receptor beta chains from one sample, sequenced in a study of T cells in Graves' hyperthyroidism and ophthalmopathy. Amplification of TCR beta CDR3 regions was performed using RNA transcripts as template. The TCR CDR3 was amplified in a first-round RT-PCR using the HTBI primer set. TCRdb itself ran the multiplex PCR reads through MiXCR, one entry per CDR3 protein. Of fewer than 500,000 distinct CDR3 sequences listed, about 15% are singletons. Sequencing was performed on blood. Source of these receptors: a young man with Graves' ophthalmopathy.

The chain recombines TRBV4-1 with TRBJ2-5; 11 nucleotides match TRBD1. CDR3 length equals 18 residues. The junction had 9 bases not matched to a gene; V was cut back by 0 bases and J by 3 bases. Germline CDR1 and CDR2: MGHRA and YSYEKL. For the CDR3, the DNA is TGCGCCAGCAGCCAAGATTCGTGGACAGGGGGCGGAGAAGAGACCCAGTACTTC. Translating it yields CASSQDSWTGGGEETQYF.

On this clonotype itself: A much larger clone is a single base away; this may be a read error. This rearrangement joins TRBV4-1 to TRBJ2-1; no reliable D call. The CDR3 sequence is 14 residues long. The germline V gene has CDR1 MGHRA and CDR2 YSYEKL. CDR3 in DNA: TGCGCCGGCAGCCAAGGCCCGGGCAGTAGTGAGCAGTTCTTC. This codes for CAGSQGPGSSEQFF.

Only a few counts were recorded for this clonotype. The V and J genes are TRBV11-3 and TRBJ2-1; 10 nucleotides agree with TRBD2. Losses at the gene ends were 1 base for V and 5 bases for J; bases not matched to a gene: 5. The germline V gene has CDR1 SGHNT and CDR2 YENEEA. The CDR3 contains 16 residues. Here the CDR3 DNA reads TGTGCCAGCAGCTTAGTCTTACTAGCGGGGAACAATGAGCAGTTCTTC. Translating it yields CASSLVLLAGNNEQFF.

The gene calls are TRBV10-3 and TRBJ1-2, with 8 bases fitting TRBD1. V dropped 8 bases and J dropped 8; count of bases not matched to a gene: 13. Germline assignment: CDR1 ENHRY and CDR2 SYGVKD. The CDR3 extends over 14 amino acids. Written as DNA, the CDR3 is TGTGCCATCGGTAATGGACAGGGCGGCCTCGGCTACACCTTC. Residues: CAIGNGQGGLGYTF.

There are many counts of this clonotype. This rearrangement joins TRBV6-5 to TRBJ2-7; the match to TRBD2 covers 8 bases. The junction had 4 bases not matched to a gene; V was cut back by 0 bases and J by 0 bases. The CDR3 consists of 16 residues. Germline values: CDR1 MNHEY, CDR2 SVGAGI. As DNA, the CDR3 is TGTGCCAGCAGTTACTCGAGCGGGGGAACCTCCTACGAGCAGTACTTC. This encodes CASSYSSGGTSYEQYF.

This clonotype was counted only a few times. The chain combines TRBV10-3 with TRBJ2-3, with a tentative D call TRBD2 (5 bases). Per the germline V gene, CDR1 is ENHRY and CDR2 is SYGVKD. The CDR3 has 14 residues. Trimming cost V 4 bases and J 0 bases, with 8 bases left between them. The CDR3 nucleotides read TGTGCCATCAGTGCGCGGACTAGCACAGATACGCAGTATTTT. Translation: CAISARTSTDTQYF.

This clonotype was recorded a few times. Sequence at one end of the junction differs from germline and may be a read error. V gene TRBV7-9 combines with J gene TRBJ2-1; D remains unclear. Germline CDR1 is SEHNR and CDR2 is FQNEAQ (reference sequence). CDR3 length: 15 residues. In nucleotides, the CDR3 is TGCGCCAGCAGGTCCGGGCCTAGCTCCTACAATGAGCAGTTCTTC. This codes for CASRSGPSSYNEQFF.

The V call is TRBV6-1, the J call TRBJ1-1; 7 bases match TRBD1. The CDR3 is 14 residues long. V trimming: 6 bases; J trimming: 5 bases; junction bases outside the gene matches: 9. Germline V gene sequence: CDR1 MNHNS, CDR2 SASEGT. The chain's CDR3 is CASRNLRGRTEAFF. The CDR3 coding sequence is TGTGCCAGCAGAAACCTCAGGGGGAGGACTGAAGCTTTCTTT.

CDR3 DNA sequence: TGCGCCAGCAGCCCGAACCCGGCAAGGGTTCCGGCTGGGGCCAACGTCCTGACTTTC. Its protein is CASSPNPARVPAGANVLTF. J is TRBJ2-6 and V is TRBV5-1; D gene unclear. The CDR3 has 19 amino acids. The germline CDR1 and CDR2 sequences are SGHRS and YFSETQ. Between the trimmed V and J ends, which lost 4 bases and 2 bases, there was a span of 22 bases.

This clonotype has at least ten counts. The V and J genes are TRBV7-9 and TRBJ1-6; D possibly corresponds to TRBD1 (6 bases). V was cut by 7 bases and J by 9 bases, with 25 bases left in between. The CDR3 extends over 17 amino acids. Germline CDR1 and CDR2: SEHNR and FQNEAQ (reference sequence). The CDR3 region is CASTHSPNQQGSSPLHF. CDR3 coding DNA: TGTGCCAGCACCCATTCACCAAACCAACAGGGAAGTTCACCCCTCCACTTT.

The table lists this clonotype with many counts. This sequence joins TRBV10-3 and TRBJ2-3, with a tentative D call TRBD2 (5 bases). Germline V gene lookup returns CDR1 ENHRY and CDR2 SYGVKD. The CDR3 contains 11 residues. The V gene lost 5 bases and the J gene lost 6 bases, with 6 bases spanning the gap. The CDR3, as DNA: TGTGCCATCAGTTCGGGGGATACGCAGTATTTT. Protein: CAISSGDTQYF.

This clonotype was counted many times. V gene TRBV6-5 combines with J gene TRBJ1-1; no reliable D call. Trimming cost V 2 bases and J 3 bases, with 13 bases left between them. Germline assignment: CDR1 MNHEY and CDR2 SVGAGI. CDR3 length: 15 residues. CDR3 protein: CASSYRKTLYTEAFF. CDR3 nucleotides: TGTGCCAGCAGTTACAGGAAGACCCTGTACACTGAAGCTTTCTTT.

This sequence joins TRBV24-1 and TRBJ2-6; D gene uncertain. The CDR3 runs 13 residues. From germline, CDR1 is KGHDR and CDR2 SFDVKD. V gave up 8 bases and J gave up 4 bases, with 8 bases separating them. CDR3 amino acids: CATKGVGANVLTF. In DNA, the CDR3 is TGTGCCACCAAAGGCGTGGGGGCCAACGTCCTGACTTTC.

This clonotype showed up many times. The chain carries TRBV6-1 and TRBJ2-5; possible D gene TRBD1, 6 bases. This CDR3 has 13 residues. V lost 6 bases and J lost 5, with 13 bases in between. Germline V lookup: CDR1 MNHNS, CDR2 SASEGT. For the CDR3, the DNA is TGTGCCAGCAGATTACAGGGTGTGGAGACCCAGTACTTC. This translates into CASRLQGVETQYF.

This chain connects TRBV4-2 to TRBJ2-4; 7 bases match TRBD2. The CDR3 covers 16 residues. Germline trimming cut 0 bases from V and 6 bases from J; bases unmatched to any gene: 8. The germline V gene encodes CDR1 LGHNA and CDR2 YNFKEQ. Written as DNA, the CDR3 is TGTGCCAGCAGCCAAGATTGGCGGGGGACTGGAAACATTCAGTACTTC. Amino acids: CASSQDWRGTGNIQYF.

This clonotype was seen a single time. DNA of the CDR3: TGTGCCAGCAGCTTAACACCCCAGAACACCGGGGAGCTGTTTTTT. This gives the protein CASSLTPQNTGELFF. V gene TRBV7-3 combines with J gene TRBJ2-2; D is unclear. In germline, CDR1 is SGHTA, CDR2 FQGTGA. With 0 bases removed from V and 1 base from J, the gap between germline ends came to 6 bases. This CDR3 spans 15 amino acids.

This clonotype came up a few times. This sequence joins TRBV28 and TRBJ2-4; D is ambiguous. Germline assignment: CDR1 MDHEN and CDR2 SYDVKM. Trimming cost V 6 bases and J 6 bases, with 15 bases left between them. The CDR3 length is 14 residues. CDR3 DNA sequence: TGTGCCAGCAGATGGTACAAGGACCTAAACATTCAGTACTTC. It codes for CASRWYKDLNIQYF. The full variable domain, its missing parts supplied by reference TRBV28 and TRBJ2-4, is DVKVTQSSRYLVKRTGEKVFLECVQDMDHENMFWYRQDPGLGLRLIYFSYDVKMKEKGDIPEGYSVSREKKERFSLILESASTNQTSMYLCASRWYKDLNIQYFGAGTRLSVL.

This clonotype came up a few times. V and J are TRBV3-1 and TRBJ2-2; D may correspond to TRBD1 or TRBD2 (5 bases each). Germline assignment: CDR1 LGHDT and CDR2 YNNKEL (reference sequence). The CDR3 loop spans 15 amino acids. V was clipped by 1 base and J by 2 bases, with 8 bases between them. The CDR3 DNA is TGTGCCAGCAGCCAAGGGGGACCCAACACCGGGGAGCTGTTTTTT. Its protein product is CASSQGGPNTGELFF.

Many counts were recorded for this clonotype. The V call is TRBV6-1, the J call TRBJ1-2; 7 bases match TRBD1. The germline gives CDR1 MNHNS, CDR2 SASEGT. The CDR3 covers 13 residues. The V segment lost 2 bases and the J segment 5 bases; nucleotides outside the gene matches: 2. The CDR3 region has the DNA TGTGCCAGCAGTGAAATACAGGGGTATGGCTACACCTTC. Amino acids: CASSEIQGYGYTF.

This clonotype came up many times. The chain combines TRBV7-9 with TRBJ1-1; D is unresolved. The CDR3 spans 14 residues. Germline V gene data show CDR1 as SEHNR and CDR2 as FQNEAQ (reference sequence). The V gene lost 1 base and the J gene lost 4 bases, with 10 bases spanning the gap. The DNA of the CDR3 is TGTGCCAGCAGCTTAGGGCGGATGGGCACTGAAGCTTTCTTT. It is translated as CASSLGRMGTEAFF.

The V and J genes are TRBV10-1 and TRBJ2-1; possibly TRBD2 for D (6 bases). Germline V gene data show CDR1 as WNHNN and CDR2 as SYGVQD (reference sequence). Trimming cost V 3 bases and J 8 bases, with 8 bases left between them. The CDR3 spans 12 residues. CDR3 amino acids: CASSDSGDEQFF. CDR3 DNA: TGCGCCAGCAGTGATAGCGGCGATGAGCAGTTCTTC.

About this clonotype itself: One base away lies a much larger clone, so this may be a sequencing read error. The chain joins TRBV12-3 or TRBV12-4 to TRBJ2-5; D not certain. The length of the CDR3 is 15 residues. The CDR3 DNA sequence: TGTGCCAGCAACCCCGGCCAAATGTACCAAGGGACCCAGTACTTC. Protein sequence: CASNPGQMYQGTQYF.

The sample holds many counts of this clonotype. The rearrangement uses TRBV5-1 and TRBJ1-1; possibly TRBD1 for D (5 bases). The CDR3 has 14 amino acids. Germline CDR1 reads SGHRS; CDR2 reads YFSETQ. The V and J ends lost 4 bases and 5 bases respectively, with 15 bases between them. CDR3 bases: TGCGCCAGCAGCATCAGGGTGGATAGGACTGAAGCTTTCTTT. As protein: CASSIRVDRTEAFF.

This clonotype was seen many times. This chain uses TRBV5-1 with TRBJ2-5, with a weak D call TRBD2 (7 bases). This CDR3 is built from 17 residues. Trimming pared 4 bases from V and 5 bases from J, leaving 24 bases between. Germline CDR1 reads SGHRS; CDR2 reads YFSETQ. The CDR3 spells CASSPSAHSGGEETQYF. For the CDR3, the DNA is TGCGCCAGCAGCCCCTCAGCCCATTCGGGGGGCGAGGAGACCCAGTACTTC.

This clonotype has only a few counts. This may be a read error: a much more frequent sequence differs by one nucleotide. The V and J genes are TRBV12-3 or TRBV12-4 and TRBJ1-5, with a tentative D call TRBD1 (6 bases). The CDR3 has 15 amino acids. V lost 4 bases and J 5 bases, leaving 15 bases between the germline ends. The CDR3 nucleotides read TGTGCCAGCAGTTCAAGGGTCGGGGGCGATCAGCCCCAGCATTTT. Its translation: CASSSRVGGDQPQHF.

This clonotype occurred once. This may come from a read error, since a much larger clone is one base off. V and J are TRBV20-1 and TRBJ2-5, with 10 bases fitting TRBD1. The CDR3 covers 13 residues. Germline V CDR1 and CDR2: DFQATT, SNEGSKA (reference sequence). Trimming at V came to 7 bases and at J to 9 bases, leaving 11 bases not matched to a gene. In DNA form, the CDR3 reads TGCAGTGTGCAGGGACAGGGGAGCGAGGCCCAGTACTTC. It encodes CSVQGQGSEAQYF.

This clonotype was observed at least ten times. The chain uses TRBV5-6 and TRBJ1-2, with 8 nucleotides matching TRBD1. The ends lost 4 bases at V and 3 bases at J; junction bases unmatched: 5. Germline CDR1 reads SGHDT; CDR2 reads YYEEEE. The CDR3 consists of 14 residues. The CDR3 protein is CASSRQGLDYGYTF. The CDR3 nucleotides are TGTGCCAGCAGCCGACAGGGGCTCGACTATGGCTACACCTTC.

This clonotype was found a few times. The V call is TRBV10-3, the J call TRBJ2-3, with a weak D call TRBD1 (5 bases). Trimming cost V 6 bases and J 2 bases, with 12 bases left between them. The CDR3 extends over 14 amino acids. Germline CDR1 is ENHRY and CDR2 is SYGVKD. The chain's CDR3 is CAISPTVYTDTQYF. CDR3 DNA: TGTGCCATCAGCCCGACAGTCTACACAGATACGCAGTATTTT.

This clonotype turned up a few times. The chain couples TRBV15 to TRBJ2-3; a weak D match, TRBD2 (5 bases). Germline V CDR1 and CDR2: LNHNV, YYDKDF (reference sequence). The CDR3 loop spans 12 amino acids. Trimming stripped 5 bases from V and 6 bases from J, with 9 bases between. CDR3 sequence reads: CATSFGIDTQYF. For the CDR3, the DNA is TGTGCCACCAGCTTCGGGATTGATACGCAGTATTTT.